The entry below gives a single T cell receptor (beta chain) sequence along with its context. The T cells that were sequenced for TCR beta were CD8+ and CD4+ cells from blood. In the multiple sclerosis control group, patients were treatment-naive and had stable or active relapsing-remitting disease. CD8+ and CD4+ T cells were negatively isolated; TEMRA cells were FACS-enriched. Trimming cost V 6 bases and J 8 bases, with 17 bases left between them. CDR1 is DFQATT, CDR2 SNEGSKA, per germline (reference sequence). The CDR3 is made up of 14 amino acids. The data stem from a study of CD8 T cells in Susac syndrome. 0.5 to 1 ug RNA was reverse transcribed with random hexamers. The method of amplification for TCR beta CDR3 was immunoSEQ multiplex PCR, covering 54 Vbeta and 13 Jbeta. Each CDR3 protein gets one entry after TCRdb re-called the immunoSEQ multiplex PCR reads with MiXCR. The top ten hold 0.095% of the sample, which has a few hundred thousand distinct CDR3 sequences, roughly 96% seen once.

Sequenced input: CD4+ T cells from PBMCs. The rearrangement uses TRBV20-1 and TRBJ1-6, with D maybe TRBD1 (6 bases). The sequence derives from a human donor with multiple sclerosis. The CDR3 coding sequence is TGCAGTGCCGCCTGGGGGGGCTTCGATTCACCCCTCCACTTT. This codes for CSAAWGGFDSPLHF.